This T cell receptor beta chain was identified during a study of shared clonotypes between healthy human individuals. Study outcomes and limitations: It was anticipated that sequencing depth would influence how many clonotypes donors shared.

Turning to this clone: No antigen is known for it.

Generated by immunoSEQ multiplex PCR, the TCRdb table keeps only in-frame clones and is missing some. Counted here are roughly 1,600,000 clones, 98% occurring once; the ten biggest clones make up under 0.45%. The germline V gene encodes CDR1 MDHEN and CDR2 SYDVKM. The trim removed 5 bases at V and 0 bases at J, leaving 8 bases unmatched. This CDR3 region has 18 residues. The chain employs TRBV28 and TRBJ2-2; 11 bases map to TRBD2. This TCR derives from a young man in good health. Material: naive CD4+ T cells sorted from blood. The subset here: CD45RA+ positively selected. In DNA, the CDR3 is TGTGCCAGCAGTACGTCTAGCGGGAGGTCTGCGAACACCGGGGAGCTGTTTTTT. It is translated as CASSTSSGRSANTGELFF. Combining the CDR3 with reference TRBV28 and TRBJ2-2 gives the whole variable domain DVKVTQSSRYLVKRTGEKVFLECVQDMDHENMFWYRQDPGLGLRLIYFSYDVKMKEKGDIPEGYSVSREKKERFSLILESASTNQTSMYLCASSTSSGRSANTGELFFGEGSRLTVL.